Shown below are 29 T cell receptor beta chains from a single sample sequenced in a study of cytomegalovirus exposure and HLA in healthy donors. Assay: immunoSEQ multiplex PCR; the TCRdb copy retains only in-frame clones and omits some. The sample lists about 120,000 clones; roughly 90% were seen once. Specimen: PBMCs. The receptor source for this set is a woman aged 18-30 years in good health and CMV-seropositive.

The chain recombines TRBV6-1 with TRBJ1-1; 7 bases fit TRBD1. Germline V gene lookup returns CDR1 MNHNS and CDR2 SASEGT. Losses at the gene ends were 6 bases for V and 3 bases for J; bases not matched to a gene: 7. There are 14 residues in the CDR3. DNA for the CDR3: TGTGCCAGCAGCCGGGACAGATTATACACTGAAGCTTTCTTT. Its protein product is CASSRDRLYTEAFF.

V and J are TRBV2 and TRBJ2-1; D is unresolved. Germline CDR1 SNHLY, CDR2 FYNNEI. With 3 bases removed from V and 4 bases from J, the gap between germline ends came to 13 bases. The CDR3 totals 15 residues. CDR3 nucleotides: TGTGCCAGCAGTGAGTGGCAGGCCCTGTACAATGAGCAGTTCTTC. The encoded protein is CASSEWQALYNEQFF.

V is TRBV4-1 and J is TRBJ1-4; D might be TRBD1 (6 bases). V gave up 3 bases and J gave up 4 bases, with 18 bases separating them. The CDR3 is 17 residues long. The germline V gene has CDR1 MGHRA and CDR2 YSYEKL. DNA of the CDR3: TGCGCCAGCAGCCAGCCTGAACAGGGACGGAGTAATGAAAAACTGTTTTTT. It translates to CASSQPEQGRSNEKLFF.

The genes are TRBV2 and TRBJ1-4; no clear D. V was trimmed by 7 bases and J by 4 bases, leaving 10 bases between them. Per the germline V gene, CDR1 is SNHLY and CDR2 is FYNNEI. The CDR3 spans 13 residues. DNA for the CDR3: TGTGCCAGCAAGGGAGTAGTTAATGAAAAACTGTTTTTT. This codes for CASKGVVNEKLFF.

The chain is built from TRBV19 and TRBJ2-5; TRBD2 matches 7 bases. From germline, CDR1 is LNHDA and CDR2 SQIVND (reference sequence). Unmatched junction bases numbered 2, after V lost 9 bases and J lost 4 bases. The CDR3 has 11 amino acids. CDR3 DNA: TGTGCCAGCTGGGGGGGAGAGACCCAGTACTTC. Translating gives CASWGGETQYF.

The rearrangement joins TRBV5-5 to TRBJ2-7; tentative D call: TRBD1 (6 bases). The V end was cut by 3 bases, the J end by 5 bases, with 21 bases between. The CDR3 is made up of 16 amino acids. Germline V gene sequence: CDR1 SGHKS, CDR2 YYEKEE (reference sequence). The CDR3 DNA reads TGTGCCAGCAGCTCTCGGACAGAAACTAAGGGCAACGAGCAGTACTTC. Residues: CASSSRTETKGNEQYF. Based on the CDR3 plus reference TRBV5-5 and TRBJ2-7, the full variable domain is DAGVTQSPTHLIKTRGQQVTLRCSPISGHKSVSWYQQVLGQGPQFIFQYYEKEERGRGNFPDRFSARQFPNYSSELNVNALLLGDSALYLCASSSRTETKGNEQYFGPGTRLTVT.

This chain connects TRBV29-1 to TRBJ2-1; TRBD2 matches 7 bases. The CDR3 loop spans 13 amino acids. The J segment lost 2 bases and the V segment lost 7 bases, leaving 5 bases of the junction unmatched. Germline V gives CDR1 SQVTM, CDR2 ANQGSEA. In DNA form, the CDR3 reads TGCAGCGCACTGGGACTAACCTACAATGAGCAGTTCTTC. Translation: CSALGLTYNEQFF.

This clone was detected only a few times. The gene calls are TRBV27 and TRBJ2-7; TRBD1 matches 7 bases. The junction had 4 bases not matched to a gene; V was cut back by 3 bases and J by 2 bases. Germline values: CDR1 MNHEY, CDR2 SMNVEV (reference sequence). The CDR3 spans 14 residues. The CDR3 loop reads CASSFGDRTYEQYF. CDR3 in DNA: TGTGCCAGCAGTTTCGGGGACAGAACCTACGAGCAGTACTTC.

The chain combines TRBV27 with TRBJ2-7; 8 positions agree with TRBD2. The V segment lost 0 bases and the J segment 3 bases; nucleotides outside the gene matches: 7. The CDR3 is made up of 16 amino acids. Per germline, CDR1 MNHEY and CDR2 SMNVEV (reference sequence). In DNA, the CDR3 is TGTGCCAGCAGTTTATCGATGGTAGCGGGGTTCTACGAGCAGTACTTC. Translation gives CASSLSMVAGFYEQYF.

The chain recombines TRBV13 with TRBJ2-7; 8 bases are a match to TRBD1. This CDR3 contains 14 residues. The V gene end was trimmed by 5 bases and the J gene end by 4 bases; junction bases not matched to a gene: 7. Germline loops: CDR1 PRHDT, CDR2 FYEKMQ (reference sequence). CDR3 in amino acids: CASSHGQGAYEQYF. CDR3 bases: TGTGCCAGCAGCCACGGACAGGGAGCTTACGAGCAGTACTTC.

For the CDR3, the DNA is TGCGCCAGCAGCGAGACAGGGGACTATGGCTACACCTTC. This codes for CASSETGDYGYTF. V usage is TRBV5-1 and J usage is TRBJ1-2; 8 bases fit TRBD1. Germline CDR1 and CDR2: SGHRS and YFSETQ. V lost 4 bases and J lost 3; bases outside the gene matches: 2. The CDR3 contains 13 residues.

The CDR3 DNA follows: TGTGCCAGCAGCAATTTACAGGGAAACACTGAAGCTTTCTTT. This sequence encodes CASSNLQGNTEAFF. This sequence joins TRBV21-1 and TRBJ1-1; the table assigns TRBD1, which was not confirmed against the DNA. TRBV21-1 is a documented pseudogene. This CDR3 region has 14 residues.

The V and J genes are TRBV2 and TRBJ1-3; TRBD1 matches at 7 bases. The CDR3 contains 15 residues. V was pared by 5 bases and J by 4 bases, with 8 bases of the junction left unmatched. Germline V gene data show CDR1 as SNHLY and CDR2 as FYNNEI. The CDR3 sequence: CASSPSQGGGNTIYF. As DNA, the CDR3 is TGTGCCAGCAGTCCCAGCCAGGGGGGCGGAAACACCATATATTTT.

This chain joins TRBV10-2 and TRBJ1-2; D might be TRBD1 (5 bases). V was pared by 5 bases and J by 7 bases, with 11 bases between. The germline V gene has CDR1 WSHSY and CDR2 SAAADI. There are 12 residues in the CDR3. The DNA for the CDR3 is TGCGCCAGCAGTTTCGGGGGGGGTGGCTACACCTTC. Its protein is CASSFGGGGYTF.

This chain uses TRBV23-1 with TRBJ2-5; 9 nucleotides line up with TRBD2. TRBV23-1 is given ORF status, its function remaining uncertain. The length of the CDR3 is 17 residues. V shed 4 bases and J 4 bases; nucleotides not matched to a gene: 13. The CDR3 here is CASSPYPWGLASETQYF. CDR3 nucleotides: TGCGCCAGCAGTCCGTATCCCTGGGGACTAGCCTCAGAGACCCAGTACTTC.

The V call is TRBV18, the J call TRBJ1-6; 9 nucleotides agree with TRBD1. Per germline, CDR1 KGHSH and CDR2 LQKENI. The CDR3 loop spans 15 amino acids. J was trimmed by 5 bases and V by 2 bases; bases with no gene match: 1. For the CDR3, the DNA is TGTGCCAGCTCACCAGGGACAGGGAATAATTCACCCCTCCACTTT. It yields the protein CASSPGTGNNSPLHF.

The V gene is TRBV1, the J gene TRBJ2-6; the DNA was not used to check the table's D call, TRBD2. TRBV1 has pseudogene status. The CDR3 is 14 residues long. The DNA for the CDR3 is TGCACCAGCAGCCTTGAGGCGGGGGCCAACGTCCTGACTTTC. Its translation: CTSSLEAGANVLTF.

The chain is built from TRBV19 and TRBJ1-1; a weak D match, TRBD1 (5 bases). Trimming stripped 10 bases from V and 4 bases from J, with 16 bases between. The CDR3 is 13 residues long. Germline CDR1 reads LNHDA; CDR2 reads SQIVND (reference sequence). CDR3 amino acids: CATIALGGTEAFF. The CDR3 region has the DNA TGTGCCACTATCGCTTTGGGGGGCACTGAAGCTTTCTTT.

The chain combines TRBV18 with TRBJ2-5; maybe TRBD1 (5 bases). This CDR3 contains 14 residues. Trimming left V 4 bases short and J 2 bases short, with 11 bases between. Germline CDR1 reads KGHSH; CDR2 reads LQKENI. CDR3 protein: CASSLDSLQETQYF. The CDR3 nucleotides read TGTGCCAGCTCACTCGACAGCCTACAAGAGACCCAGTACTTC.

The chain carries TRBV27 and TRBJ2-5, with a possible D match to TRBD2 (5 bases). CDR1 and CDR2 from the germline V gene are MNHEY and SMNVEV (reference sequence). V lost 1 base and J lost 2, with 11 bases in between. The CDR3 contains 15 residues. The CDR3 here is CASSLFFEGQETQYF. The CDR3, as DNA: TGTGCCAGCAGTTTATTTTTTGAGGGACAAGAGACCCAGTACTTC.

V gene TRBV15 combines with J gene TRBJ2-3; a possible D gene is TRBD2 (6 bases). Germline values: CDR1 LNHNV, CDR2 YYDKDF (reference sequence). V was cut by 3 bases and J by 2 bases, with 12 bases left in between. The CDR3 contains 15 residues. DNA of the CDR3: TGTGCCACCAGCAGCGGGAGCGACCTCACAGATACGCAGTATTTT. This gives the protein CATSSGSDLTDTQYF.

The V and J genes are TRBV5-1 and TRBJ1-2, with TRBD1 identical over 8 bases. The germline gives CDR1 SGHRS, CDR2 YFSETQ. The CDR3 sequence is 14 residues long. The J segment lost 5 bases and the V segment lost 4 bases, leaving 7 bases of the junction unmatched. This chain's CDR3 is CASSPGQVSYGYTF. The CDR3 DNA sequence: TGCGCCAGCAGCCCGGGACAGGTTTCTTATGGCTACACCTTC.

The chain has TRBV19 and TRBJ2-3, with D possibly TRBD2 on 6 matching bases. The germline V gene encodes CDR1 LNHDA and CDR2 SQIVND (reference sequence). The CDR3 totals 13 residues. The ends were cut back, 6 bases at V and 5 bases at J, with 12 bases in the middle. The CDR3 protein is CASREGIRDTQYF. The DNA for the CDR3 is TGTGCCAGTAGGGAGGGGATTAGAGATACGCAGTATTTT.

The chain links TRBV5-1 to TRBJ1-2; D is undetermined. The V gene lost 5 bases and the J gene lost 8 bases, with 13 bases spanning the gap. This CDR3 spans 12 amino acids. Germline V gives CDR1 SGHRS, CDR2 YFSETQ. The DNA of the CDR3 is TGCGCCAGCAGGGGAGGACGGCGAGGCTACACCTTC. Protein product: CASRGGRRGYTF.

The chain is built from TRBV2 and TRBJ2-5; D gene ambiguous. Trimming stripped 2 bases from V and 14 bases from J, with 18 bases between. This CDR3 contains 13 residues. Germline CDR1 and CDR2: SNHLY and FYNNEI. The CDR3 nucleotides are TGTGCCAGCAGTGAACCGCCCCGGCAGCAGACATACTTC. It codes for CASSEPPRQQTYF.

This clone appeared once. The chain has TRBV30 and TRBJ1-5, with TRBD1 matching 10 bases. The germline CDR1 and CDR2 sequences are GTSNPN and SVGIG (reference sequence). The CDR3 is 15 amino acids. With V trimmed by 4 bases and J by 6 bases, 9 bases remained unmatched. The CDR3 loop reads CAWTGQGERSQPQHF. The DNA for the CDR3 is TGTGCCTGGACCGGACAGGGGGAGCGTAGTCAGCCCCAGCATTTT.

The CDR3 bases are TGTGCCAGCAGCACCGCTGCGGGTGTCACTGAAGCTTTCTTT. As protein: CASSTAAGVTEAFF. This chain uses TRBV7-8 with TRBJ1-1; D is unresolved. Germline loops: CDR1 SGHVS, CDR2 FQNEAQ. This CDR3 has 14 amino acids. V was trimmed by 5 bases and J by 4 bases, leaving 14 bases between them.

The rearrangement joins TRBV9 to TRBJ2-1; D is possibly TRBD1 (5 bases). The CDR3 runs to 16 residues. Germline assignment: CDR1 SGDLS and CDR2 YYNGEE. The V gene lost 3 bases and the J gene lost 2 bases, with 15 bases spanning the gap. The CDR3 DNA reads as TGTGCCAGCAGCGGGGCCGTTAGGGGCCCCTACAATGAGCAGTTCTTC. Translated: CASSGAVRGPYNEQFF.

This clone appeared a single time. The chain uses TRBV7-9 and TRBJ2-7, with 11 bases matching TRBD1. CDR3 length: 14 residues. With V trimmed by 5 bases and J by 5 bases, 5 bases remained unmatched. Looked up from germline, CDR1 is SEHNR and CDR2 is FQNEAQ (reference sequence). In DNA form, the CDR3 reads TGTGCCAGCAGCGCGGGACAGGGGGAGGACGAGCAGTACTTC. It yields the protein CASSAGQGEDEQYF.